The 31 T cell receptor beta chains given below trace back to one sample, sequenced in a study of cytomegalovirus exposure and HLA in healthy donors. This PCR relied on a set of 60 Vbeta primers and 13 Jbeta primers. Assay: immunoSEQ multiplex PCR; the TCRdb copy retains only in-frame clones and omits some. This table has under 200,000 clones, 78% appearing once. Sequencing was carried out using PBMCs. The receptor source for this set is a woman aged 25 to 39 in good health and CMV-seropositive.

The rearrangement joins TRBV2 to TRBJ2-1; TRBD2 might be the D (5 bases). CDR1 SNHLY and CDR2 FYNNEI come from the germline V gene. Trimming cost V 7 bases and J 0 bases, with 13 bases left between them. The CDR3 is 15 residues long. The CDR3 sequence is CASNEGVNSYNEQFF. In DNA, the CDR3 is TGTGCCAGCAATGAGGGAGTGAACTCCTACAATGAGCAGTTCTTC.

As concerns this clone: An end of the junction does not agree with germline; a read error may underlie this. The chain joins TRBV7-8 to TRBJ1-5; 8 bases map to TRBD1. The germline CDR1 and CDR2 sequences are SGHVS and FQNEAQ. This CDR3 contains 19 residues. In DNA, the CDR3 is TGTGCCAGCAGCCTAGCTTATCACAGGGGGGGATATAGCAATCAGCCCCAGCATTTT. Its protein product is CASSLAYHRGGYSNQPQHF.

J is TRBJ1-4 and V is TRBV6-5; the D gene is possibly TRBD1 (5 bases). The ends were cut back, 4 bases at V and 0 bases at J, with 9 bases in the middle. Germline CDR1 MNHEY, CDR2 SVGAGI. This CDR3 has 15 residues. The CDR3 protein is CASSFLTATNEKLFF. The CDR3, as DNA: TGTGCCAGCAGTTTTTTGACAGCAACTAATGAAAAACTGTTTTTT.

This rearrangement joins TRBV6-5 to TRBJ2-2, with 7 bases matching TRBD1. Germline trimming cut 5 bases from V and 1 base from J; bases unmatched to any gene: 4. In germline, CDR1 is MNHEY, CDR2 SVGAGI. This CDR3 has 15 amino acids. CDR3 in amino acids: CASSSRQGNTGELFF. CDR3 in DNA: TGTGCCAGCAGTAGCCGACAGGGGAACACCGGGGAGCTGTTTTTT.

The chain couples TRBV27 to TRBJ2-3, with 10 positions matching TRBD2. Germline V gene lookup returns CDR1 MNHEY and CDR2 SMNVEV (reference sequence). The CDR3 length is 18 residues. The J segment lost 2 bases and the V segment lost 5 bases, leaving 13 bases of the junction unmatched. In nucleotides, the CDR3 is TGTGCCAGCAGTCCCCAGCGGGGGGGCAAAGGGGACACAGATACGCAGTATTTT. Protein sequence: CASSPQRGGKGDTDTQYF.

The chain's CDR3 is CASSLEGAETQYF. CDR3 bases: TGCGCCAGCAGCTTGGAGGGAGCGGAGACCCAGTACTTC. The chain has TRBV5-1 and TRBJ2-5, with TRBD2 as a possible D gene (5 bases). The CDR3 sequence is 13 residues long. Germline lookup yields CDR1 SGHRS and CDR2 YFSETQ. Between the trimmed V and J ends, which lost 0 bases and 5 bases, there was a span of 8 bases.

The V gene is TRBV9, the J gene TRBJ2-7; a weak D match, TRBD1 (6 bases). From germline, CDR1 is SGDLS and CDR2 YYNGEE. The CDR3 is made up of 14 amino acids. V was trimmed by 0 bases and J by 3 bases, leaving 10 bases between them. The chain's CDR3 is CASSVGDNLYEQYF. CDR3 in DNA: TGTGCCAGCAGCGTAGGGGACAACCTCTACGAGCAGTACTTC.

In its sample, this clone was seen many times. The rearrangement joins TRBV25-1 to TRBJ2-2, with D uncertain. This CDR3 contains 12 residues. Looked up from germline, CDR1 is MGHDK and CDR2 is SYGVNS. The V end was cut by 6 bases, the J end by 6 bases, with 8 bases between. CDR3 loop: CASSPRAGELFF. CDR3 DNA: TGTGCCAGCAGCCCCCGGGCCGGGGAGCTGTTTTTT.

The chain uses TRBV18 and TRBJ1-1, with 7 bases lining up with TRBD1. Germline CDR1 KGHSH, CDR2 LQKENI. CDR3 length equals 15 residues. V shed 4 bases and J 6 bases; nucleotides not matched to a gene: 11. CDR3 DNA sequence: TGTGCCAGCTCACGAGGGGGCGGTTCTTACGCTGAAGCTTTCTTT. This codes for CASSRGGGSYAEAFF.

The V call is TRBV6-6, the J call TRBJ1-3, with D perhaps TRBD1 (5 bases). V lost 2 bases and J 4 bases, leaving 12 bases between the germline ends. Germline V gene lookup returns CDR1 MNHNY and CDR2 SVGAGI (reference sequence). This CDR3 is 15 amino acids long. The CDR3 nucleotides read TGTGCCAGCAGTTACCTTACAGGCTACGGAAACACCATATATTTT. It specifies CASSYLTGYGNTIYF.

V usage is TRBV2 and J usage is TRBJ1-6; 7 bases agree with TRBD1. This CDR3 has 13 residues. V shed 6 bases, J shed 6 bases, and the junction held 2 bases outside the gene matches. Germline CDR1 and CDR2: SNHLY and FYNNEI. The CDR3 loop is CASRGTANSPLHF. The CDR3 DNA reads as TGTGCCAGCAGAGGGACAGCTAATTCACCCCTCCACTTT.

V gene TRBV6-5 combines with J gene TRBJ1-1, with 9 bases fitting TRBD1. This CDR3 contains 14 residues. Germline CDR1 reads MNHEY; CDR2 reads SVGAGI. J lost 11 bases, V lost 0 bases, and 7 bases had no gene match. CDR3 DNA sequence: TGTGCCAGCAGTTACTCGGGGTGGACAGGGGCTGCTTTCTTT. Translating it yields CASSYSGWTGAAFF.

V and J are TRBV4-2 and TRBJ1-2, with a possible D match to TRBD1 (6 bases). In germline, CDR1 is LGHNA, CDR2 YNFKEQ. The CDR3 is made up of 11 amino acids. Trimming cost V 3 bases and J 12 bases, with 11 bases left between them. The CDR3 DNA reads TGTGCCAGCAGCCATGGCAGGGGCCACACCTTC. It specifies CASSHGRGHTF.

CDR3 DNA sequence: TGTGCCAGTAGTATAGATCGGGCAGGGACTACGTACGAGCAGTACTTC. This translates into CASSIDRAGTTYEQYF. V and J are TRBV19 and TRBJ2-7, with 7 bases lining up with TRBD2. The J segment lost 4 bases and the V segment lost 0 bases, leaving 9 bases of the junction unmatched. This CDR3 spans 16 amino acids. The V gene's germline CDR1 is LNHDA and CDR2 SQIVND (reference sequence).

The rearrangement uses TRBV2 and TRBJ1-2; a weak D match, TRBD1 (6 bases). There are 15 residues in the CDR3. The germline V gene has CDR1 SNHLY and CDR2 FYNNEI. The V end was cut by 1 base, the J end by 3 bases, with 12 bases between. This CDR3 reads CASSEVRGAYYGYTF. The CDR3 DNA is TGTGCCAGCAGTGAAGTACGGGGGGCCTACTATGGCTACACCTTC.

J is TRBJ1-1 and V is TRBV5-3; 10 nucleotides match TRBD1. TRBV5-3 is known as an ORF, though its function is uncertain. Trimming took 5 bases from V and 4 from J; bases not matched to a gene: 8. This CDR3 is built from 15 residues. CDR3 DNA sequence: TGTGCCAGAAGGTCCGGGACAGGGGAGGGCACTGAAGCTTTCTTT. This sequence encodes CARRSGTGEGTEAFF.

This rearrangement joins TRBV2 to TRBJ1-2; 9 bases agree with TRBD1. Germline CDR1 is SNHLY and CDR2 is FYNNEI. The junction had 4 bases not matched to a gene; V was cut back by 7 bases and J by 1 base. The CDR3 has 14 residues. The CDR3 DNA reads as TGTGCCAGCAACCGGGACAGGGATAACTATGGCTACACCTTC. Its translation is CASNRDRDNYGYTF.

This clone was counted a single time. V usage is TRBV5-1 and J usage is TRBJ1-6, with D possibly TRBD1 on 5 matching bases. This CDR3 has 15 residues. The germline V gene encodes CDR1 SGHRS and CDR2 YFSETQ. V lost 4 bases and J 9 bases, leaving 17 bases between the germline ends. The CDR3 protein is CASSPGTGGGSPLHF. CDR3 bases: TGCGCCAGCAGCCCCGGCACCGGGGGTGGTTCACCCCTCCACTTT.

This clone was counted a single time. V usage is TRBV7-3 and J usage is TRBJ2-1; the match to TRBD2 covers 11 bases. The germline gives CDR1 SGHTA, CDR2 FQGTGA. V lost 2 bases, J lost 5 bases, and 2 bases stayed unmatched. This CDR3 comprises 15 residues. The DNA for the CDR3 is TGTGCCAGCAGCTTACGACTAGCGGGGAACAATGAGCAGTTCTTC. Translated: CASSLRLAGNNEQFF.

The rearrangement uses TRBV28 and TRBJ1-1; TRBD1 might be the D (5 bases). There are 13 residues in the CDR3. CDR1 and CDR2 from the germline V gene are MDHEN and SYDVKM. Trimming shortened V by 7 bases and J by 7 bases, and 16 bases separated the two germline ends. The CDR3 region is CASTSYRGVEAFF. DNA for the CDR3: TGTGCCAGCACCTCCTATCGGGGGGTTGAAGCTTTCTTT. Filled out from reference TRBV28 and TRBJ1-1, the complete variable domain reads DVKVTQSSRYLVKRTGEKVFLECVQDMDHENMFWYRQDPGLGLRLIYFSYDVKMKEKGDIPEGYSVSREKKERFSLILESASTNQTSMYLCASTSYRGVEAFFGQGTRLTVV.

The V call is TRBV9, the J call TRBJ2-5; D is possibly TRBD2 (5 bases). From germline, CDR1 is SGDLS and CDR2 YYNGEE. V shed 4 bases and J shed 5 bases, with 18 bases lying between them. The CDR3 length is 15 residues. The CDR3 loop is CASSLRQQRGETQYF. CDR3 nucleotide sequence: TGTGCCAGCAGCTTGCGTCAACAACGGGGTGAGACCCAGTACTTC.

This clone has more than one count but fewer than ten. The genes are TRBV9 and TRBJ1-5, with a possible D match to TRBD1 (6 bases). V shed 0 bases and J shed 6 bases, with 13 bases lying between them. Germline loops: CDR1 SGDLS, CDR2 YYNGEE. CDR3 length: 15 amino acids. The CDR3 nucleotides are TGTGCCAGCAGCGTAGCTGGGGGCGCAGGTCAGCCCCAGCATTTT. It is translated as CASSVAGGAGQPQHF.

The chain recombines TRBV18 with TRBJ1-2, with TRBD1 matching over 8 bases. There are 14 residues in the CDR3. Germline-derived CDR1 and CDR2 are KGHSH and LQKENI. Unmatched junction bases numbered 8, after V lost 3 bases and J lost 8 bases. CDR3 coding DNA: TGTGCCAGCTCACCGGCAGGGGGCAGAAGGGGCTACACCTTC. Its protein is CASSPAGGRRGYTF.

The chain recombines TRBV29-1 with TRBJ1-1, with D possibly being TRBD1 (6 bases). V dropped 1 base and J dropped 8 bases, with 8 bases sitting between them. CDR1 and CDR2 from the germline V gene are SQVTM and ANQGSEA. The CDR3 loop spans 11 amino acids. The CDR3 loop reads CSVEGTEEAFF. The DNA of the CDR3 is TGCAGCGTTGAAGGGACAGAAGAAGCTTTCTTT. Supplemented by reference TRBV29-1 and TRBJ1-1, the full variable domain reads SAVISQKPSRDICQRGTSLTIQCQVDSQVTMMFWYRQQPGQSLTLIATANQGSEATYESGFVIDKFPISRPNLTFSTLTVSNMSPEDSSIYLCSVEGTEEAFFGQGTRLTVV.

The chain uses TRBV5-1 and TRBJ2-2, with 9 bases that match TRBD1. The CDR3 length is 18 residues. Germline CDR1 reads SGHRS; CDR2 reads YFSETQ. V lost 2 bases to trimming and J lost 6 bases; unmatched junction nucleotides: 14. The CDR3 here is CASSFGGYRTGGSGELFF. The CDR3 DNA sequence: TGCGCCAGCAGCTTTGGAGGATACCGTACAGGGGGCTCCGGGGAGCTGTTTTTT.

The genes are TRBV7-9 and TRBJ1-5; unclear D gene. Trimming shortened V by 4 bases and J by 4 bases, and 11 bases separated the two germline ends. Germline V lookup: CDR1 SEHNR, CDR2 FQNEAQ (reference sequence). CDR3 length: 14 amino acids. The CDR3 protein is CASSSLDGNQPQHF. For the CDR3, the DNA is TGTGCCAGCAGCTCGCTCGACGGGAATCAGCCCCAGCATTTT.

This sequence joins TRBV12-2 and TRBJ1-5; the D call of TRBD1 is as the table states it, not checked on the DNA. TRBV12-2 is marked as a pseudogene. This CDR3 spans 14 amino acids. CDR3 residues: CASRLEGAVQPQHF. The CDR3 region has the DNA TGTGCAAGTCGCTTAGAAGGGGCGGTACAGCCCCAGCATTTT.

The genes are TRBV5-1 and TRBJ1-2; maybe TRBD1 (6 bases). The V gene's germline CDR1 is SGHRS and CDR2 YFSETQ. This CDR3 comprises 13 residues. V lost 0 bases and J 8 bases, leaving 11 bases between the germline ends. The CDR3 region is CASSLGGQRGYTF. DNA for the CDR3: TGCGCCAGCAGCTTGGGGGGACAACGGGGCTACACCTTC.

J is TRBJ2-3 and V is TRBV11-2; 9 positions match TRBD2. CDR3 length equals 16 residues. Per the germline V gene, CDR1 is SGHAT and CDR2 is FQNNGV. Germline trimming cut 4 bases from V and 1 base from J; bases unmatched to any gene: 6. The CDR3 nucleotides are TGTGCCAGCAGCTCCAGCGGGAGGACAGGCACAGATACGCAGTATTTT. This codes for CASSSSGRTGTDTQYF. Filled out from reference TRBV11-2 and TRBJ2-3, the complete variable domain reads EAGVAQSPRYKIIEKRQSVAFWCNPISGHATLYWYQQILGQGPKLLIQFQNNGVVDDSQLPKDRFSAERLKGVDSTLKIQPAKLEDSAVYLCASSSSGRTGTDTQYFGPGTRLTVL.

As to this clone: Germline and junction disagree at one end, which may indicate a read error. The chain employs TRBV7-7 and TRBJ2-5; the match to TRBD2 covers 12 bases. The CDR3 has 16 residues. Germline V gene sequence: CDR1 SSHAT, CDR2 FNYEAQ (reference sequence). For the CDR3, the DNA is TGTGCTAGCAGCGTACGACTAGCGGGAGAACAAGAGACCCAGTACTTC. Protein sequence: CASSVRLAGEQETQYF.

This chain connects TRBV21-1 to TRBJ1-6; no DNA check was done on the table's D call, TRBD1. TRBV21-1 is classified as a pseudogene. The CDR3 loop spans 15 amino acids. The CDR3 DNA sequence: TGTGCCCCTTACAGGGGAAGCTCCTATAATTCACCCCTCCACTTT. Encoded protein: CAPYRGSSYNSPLHF.